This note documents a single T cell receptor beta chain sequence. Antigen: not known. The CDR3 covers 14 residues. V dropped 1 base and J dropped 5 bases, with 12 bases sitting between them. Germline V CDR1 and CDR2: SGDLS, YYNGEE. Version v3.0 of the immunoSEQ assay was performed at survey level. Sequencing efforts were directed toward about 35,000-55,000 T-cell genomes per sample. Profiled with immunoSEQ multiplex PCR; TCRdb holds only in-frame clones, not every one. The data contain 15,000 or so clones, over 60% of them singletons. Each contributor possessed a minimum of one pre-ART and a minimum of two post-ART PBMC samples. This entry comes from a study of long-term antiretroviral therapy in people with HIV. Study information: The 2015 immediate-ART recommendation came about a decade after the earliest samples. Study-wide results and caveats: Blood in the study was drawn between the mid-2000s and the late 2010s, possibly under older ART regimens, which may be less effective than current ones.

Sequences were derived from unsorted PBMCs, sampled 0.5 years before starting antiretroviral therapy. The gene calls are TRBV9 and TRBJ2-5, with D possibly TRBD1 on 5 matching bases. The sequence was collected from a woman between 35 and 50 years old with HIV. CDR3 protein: CASSVSDRTETQYF. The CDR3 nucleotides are TGTGCCAGCAGCGTAAGCGACAGAACTGAGACCCAGTACTTC.